These 21 T cell receptor beta chains were sequenced from one sample in a study of blood T cell repertoires in COVID-19. Using immunoSEQ multiplex PCR, the repertoire was profiled, and TCRdb retains in-frame clones only, with some absent. In the table there are about 180,000 clones, approximately 82% of which are singletons. The sample consisted of PBMCs or T cells enriched from blood (not recorded which). Receptors originate from a woman between 50 and 59 years old who had recovered from COVID-19.

This chain links TRBV18 with TRBJ1-1, with 8 bases that match TRBD1. From germline, CDR1 is KGHSH and CDR2 LQKENI. V gave up 4 bases and J gave up 8 bases; unmatched junction bases: 6. The CDR3 loop spans 13 amino acids. The CDR3 DNA sequence: TGTGCCAGCTCACAAACAGGGGGGGTCGAAGCTTTCTTT. Its translation: CASSQTGGVEAFF.

The CDR3 protein is CATRKTGTGIVGEKLFF. The CDR3, as DNA: TGTGCCACCAGGAAAACCGGGACAGGGATTGTTGGTGAAAAACTGTTTTTT. The J gene is TRBJ1-4, the V gene TRBV3-1 (or the pseudogene TRBV3-2), with 9 bases that match TRBD1. CDR1 and CDR2 from the germline V gene are LGHDT and YNNKEL (reference sequence). V was pared by 10 bases and J by 7 bases, with 19 bases of the junction left unmatched. The CDR3 contains 17 residues.

The chain couples TRBV11-1 to TRBJ2-5; 9 bases agree with TRBD2. Germline CDR1 and CDR2: SGHAT and FQDESV (reference sequence). The CDR3 sequence is 16 residues long. With 4 bases clipped from V and 3 bases from J, the junction kept 9 bases outside the gene matches. CDR3 sequence reads: CASSSQGGGREETQYF. The CDR3 DNA reads TGTGCCAGCAGCTCCCAAGGAGGCGGGAGGGAAGAGACCCAGTACTTC.

The chain couples TRBV20-1 to TRBJ2-1; TRBD2 is a possible D gene (6 bases). Between the trimmed V and J ends, which lost 3 bases and 6 bases, there was a span of 12 bases. Germline lookup yields CDR1 DFQATT and CDR2 SNEGSKA (reference sequence). The CDR3 has 13 amino acids. The CDR3 DNA is TGCAGTGCTAGTGGTGGCGGGGCCAATGAGCAGTTCTTC. Translating it yields CSASGGGANEQFF.

J is TRBJ2-3 and V is TRBV28, with 10 bases aligning to TRBD2. Germline trimming cut 6 bases from V and 5 bases from J; bases unmatched to any gene: 8. The CDR3 covers 15 residues. Per the germline V gene, CDR1 is MDHEN and CDR2 is SYDVKM. CDR3 DNA sequence: TGTGCCAGCAGACGGACTAGCGGTTGGGTAGATACGCAGTATTTT. Its translation: CASRRTSGWVDTQYF.

The V and J genes are TRBV28 and TRBJ1-2; 8 positions agree with TRBD1. CDR1 MDHEN and CDR2 SYDVKM come from the germline V gene. The CDR3 sequence is 14 residues long. Germline trimming cut 4 bases from V and 4 bases from J; bases unmatched to any gene: 5. The CDR3 region has the DNA TGTGCCAGCAGTTCGGGACAGGCCAGCTATGGCTACACCTTC. This gives the protein CASSSGQASYGYTF.

The CDR3 loop reads CAWSGESQETQYF. The CDR3 DNA follows: TGTGCCTGGAGTGGGGAGAGCCAAGAGACCCAGTACTTC. The chain carries TRBV30 and TRBJ2-5; a weak D match, TRBD2 (5 bases). The CDR3 is 13 residues long. Germline V lookup: CDR1 GTSNPN, CDR2 SVGIG (reference sequence). The V end was cut by 1 base, the J end by 1 base, with 7 bases between.

The chain links TRBV7-2 to TRBJ1-5; D perhaps matches TRBD1 (5 bases). This CDR3 has 16 residues. With 3 bases removed from V and 1 base from J, the gap between germline ends came to 13 bases. Germline loops: CDR1 SGHTA, CDR2 FQGNSA. The CDR3 DNA reads TGTGCCAGCAGCTTGGGGCCGGGTTTAAGCAATCAGCCCCAGCATTTT. This gives the protein CASSLGPGLSNQPQHF.

V gene TRBV6-5 combines with J gene TRBJ1-1; D not resolved. Germline loops: CDR1 MNHEY, CDR2 SVGAGI. Between the trimmed V and J ends, which lost 0 bases and 3 bases, there was a span of 14 bases. The CDR3 is 16 residues long. The CDR3 region is CASSYSITRRDTEAFF. The DNA of the CDR3 is TGTGCCAGCAGTTACTCGATAACAAGGAGGGACACTGAAGCTTTCTTT.

V is TRBV28 and J is TRBJ2-3; 7 bases match TRBD2. The CDR3 covers 12 residues. Unmatched junction bases numbered 5, after V lost 7 bases and J lost 7 bases. The germline gives CDR1 MDHEN, CDR2 SYDVKM. CDR3 nucleotide sequence: TGTGCCAGCACGGGACTACAGAATACGCAGTATTTT. This gives the protein CASTGLQNTQYF.

The rearrangement uses TRBV6-5 and TRBJ2-7, with 9 bases identical to TRBD2. The CDR3 consists of 14 residues. The V segment lost 7 bases and the J segment 3 bases; nucleotides outside the gene matches: 7. Looked up from germline, CDR1 is MNHEY and CDR2 is SVGAGI. The CDR3: CASKLAGASYEQYF. The CDR3, as DNA: TGTGCCAGCAAATTAGCGGGAGCTAGCTACGAGCAGTACTTC.

This clone occurred a few times. The gene calls are TRBV5-1 and TRBJ2-1; no clear D. With 1 base removed from V and 3 bases from J, the gap between germline ends came to 8 bases. Germline V gene lookup returns CDR1 SGHRS and CDR2 YFSETQ. The CDR3 consists of 14 residues. CDR3 sequence (DNA): TGCGCCAGCAGCTTGAGTGGGCTCTACAATGAGCAGTTCTTC. It is translated as CASSLSGLYNEQFF.

The chain links TRBV5-8 to TRBJ2-1; D is possibly TRBD2 (6 bases). This CDR3 contains 15 residues. From germline, CDR1 is SGHTS and CDR2 YDEGEE. The germline V and J ends were trimmed by 0 bases and 4 bases, with 11 bases remaining between them. The CDR3 region is CASSLGGAVYNEQFF. CDR3 in DNA: TGTGCCAGCAGCTTGGGCGGGGCCGTATACAATGAGCAGTTCTTC.

The chain links TRBV7-3 to TRBJ2-7; 12 bases are a match to TRBD2. J was trimmed by 6 bases and V by 2 bases; bases with no gene match: 2. This CDR3 is 14 amino acids long. Per germline, CDR1 SGHTA and CDR2 FQGTGA. The CDR3 DNA reads TGTGCCAGCAGCTTACAACTAGCGGGAGGCGAGCAGTACTTC. This codes for CASSLQLAGGEQYF.

This rearrangement joins TRBV6-1 to TRBJ1-2, with 7 positions matching TRBD1. V lost 2 bases and J lost 7; bases outside the gene matches: 16. Germline CDR1 is MNHNS and CDR2 is SASEGT. This CDR3 spans 17 amino acids. The CDR3 coding sequence is TGTGCCAGCAGTGAATCCCAACTGACAGGGATGGCGCGTGGCTACACCTTC. Protein sequence: CASSESQLTGMARGYTF.

The gene calls are TRBV11-2 and TRBJ2-2, with 7 bases matching TRBD2. Per the germline V gene, CDR1 is SGHAT and CDR2 is FQNNGV. This CDR3 has 16 amino acids. V lost 5 bases and J lost 4; bases outside the gene matches: 10. The CDR3 protein is CASSLRTSRSTGELFF. In DNA, the CDR3 is TGTGCCAGCAGCCTGAGGACTAGTCGAAGCACCGGGGAGCTGTTTTTT. The complete variable domain, with remaining parts taken from reference TRBV11-2 and TRBJ2-2, reads EAGVAQSPRYKIIEKRQSVAFWCNPISGHATLYWYQQILGQGPKLLIQFQNNGVVDDSQLPKDRFSAERLKGVDSTLKIQPAKLEDSAVYLCASSLRTSRSTGELFFGEGSRLTVL.

The V call is TRBV30, the J call TRBJ2-1, with D uncertain. Germline CDR1 and CDR2: GTSNPN and SVGIG (reference sequence). The V end lost 2 bases, the J end lost 7 bases, and 15 bases lay between the germline ends. CDR3 length equals 14 residues. CDR3 in amino acids: CAWSSLKLENEQFF. The CDR3 DNA follows: TGTGCCTGGAGTTCCCTCAAGTTGGAGAATGAGCAGTTCTTC.

The chain's CDR3 is CAISTSGGDYTDTQYF. The CDR3 bases are TGTGCCATCAGTACTAGCGGGGGAGACTACACAGATACGCAGTATTTT. This chain connects TRBV10-3 to TRBJ2-3, with 11 bases aligning to TRBD2. The CDR3 length is 16 residues. CDR1 and CDR2 (germline): ENHRY, SYGVKD. V lost 5 bases to trimming and J lost 2 bases; unmatched junction nucleotides: 6.

V and J are TRBV9 and TRBJ2-3, with no clear D. V shed 0 bases and J shed 6 bases, with 8 bases lying between them. Per the germline V gene, CDR1 is SGDLS and CDR2 is YYNGEE. The CDR3 extends over 13 amino acids. DNA for the CDR3: TGTGCCAGCAGCGTAGCTCCGGTGGATACGCAGTATTTT. It translates to CASSVAPVDTQYF.

V usage is TRBV29-1 and J usage is TRBJ2-2, with a possible D match to TRBD1 (6 bases). CDR3 length: 14 residues. The V end was cut by 0 bases, the J end by 4 bases, with 9 bases between. Germline V gene lookup returns CDR1 SQVTM and CDR2 ANQGSEA. The CDR3 coding sequence is TGCAGCGTTGAAGACAGGGGACCCACCGGGGAGCTGTTTTTT. As protein: CSVEDRGPTGELFF.

Details on this clone: This sample includes further DNA sequences coding for the same CDR3. The V and J genes are TRBV7-8 and TRBJ2-2, with D perhaps matching TRBD1 (5 bases). Per germline, CDR1 SGHVS and CDR2 FQNEAQ. CDR3 length: 15 residues. The V end was cut by 2 bases, the J end by 1 base, with 8 bases between. The CDR3 here is CASSLRQGNTGELFF. Written as DNA, the CDR3 is TGTGCCAGCAGCTTACGCCAGGGGAACACCGGGGAGCTGTTTTTT.